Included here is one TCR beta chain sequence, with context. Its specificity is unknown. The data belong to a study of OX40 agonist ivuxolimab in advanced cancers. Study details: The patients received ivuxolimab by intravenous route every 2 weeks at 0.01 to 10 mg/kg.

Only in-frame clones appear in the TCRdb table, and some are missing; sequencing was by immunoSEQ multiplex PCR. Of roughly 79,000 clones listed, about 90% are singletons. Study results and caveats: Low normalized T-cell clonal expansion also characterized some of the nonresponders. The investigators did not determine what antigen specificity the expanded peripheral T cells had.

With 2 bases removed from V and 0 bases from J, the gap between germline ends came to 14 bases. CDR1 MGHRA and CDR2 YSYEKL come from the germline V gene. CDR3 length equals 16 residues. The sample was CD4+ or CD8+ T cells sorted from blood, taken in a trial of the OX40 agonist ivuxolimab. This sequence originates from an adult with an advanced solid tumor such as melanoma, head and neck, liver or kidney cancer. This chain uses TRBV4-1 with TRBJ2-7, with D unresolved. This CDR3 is CASSQTDGSSSYEQYF. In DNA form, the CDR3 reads TGCGCCAGCAGCCAAACGGACGGCTCGAGCTCCTACGAGCAGTACTTC.